These 22 T cell receptor beta chains were sequenced from one sample in a study of T cells in localized non-small cell lung cancer. This table comes from immunoSEQ multiplex PCR, and its TCRdb copy is limited to in-frame clones, with some not included. The table lists some 40,000 clones, approximately 90% of them singletons. Sequenced here: peripheral blood, sampled before any cancer treatment. These receptors all come from a female donor over 55 with stage I lung adenocarcinoma.

This chain connects TRBV6-6 to TRBJ2-5; unclear D gene. This CDR3 has 12 residues. Trimming pared 2 bases from V and 4 bases from J, leaving 5 bases between. In germline, CDR1 is MNHNY, CDR2 SVGAGI (reference sequence). The CDR3 loop is CASSYGSETQYF. DNA of the CDR3: TGTGCCAGCAGTTACGGGTCAGAGACCCAGTACTTC.

This chain links TRBV7-9 with TRBJ1-6; TRBD1 agrees at 11 bases. Germline values: CDR1 SEHNR, CDR2 FQNEAQ (reference sequence). This CDR3 is 15 amino acids long. V lost 5 bases to trimming and J lost 9 bases; unmatched junction nucleotides: 6. The CDR3 here is CASSPQGTGGSPLHF. CDR3 bases: TGTGCCAGCAGCCCACAGGGGACAGGGGGTTCACCCCTCCACTTT.

As to this clone: At the DNA level, this CDR3 is encoded by other sequences in the same sample as well. This chain joins TRBV9 and TRBJ2-3; D call uncertain. CDR1 is SGDLS, CDR2 YYNGEE, per germline. This CDR3 contains 13 residues. Trimming left V 0 bases short and J 4 bases short, with 6 bases between. CDR3 sequence: CASSVEVPDTQYF. Written as DNA, the CDR3 is TGTGCCAGCAGCGTAGAGGTGCCAGATACGCAGTATTTT.

The rearrangement uses TRBV4-2 and TRBJ1-2, with D perhaps TRBD1 (6 bases). The V end was cut by 6 bases, the J end by 4 bases, with 15 bases between. This CDR3 is built from 14 residues. CDR1 is LGHNA, CDR2 YNFKEQ, per germline. CDR3 DNA sequence: TGTGCCAGCAGGAGGTGGGGGGCGGGCTATGGCTACACCTTC. Translated, it gives CASRRWGAGYGYTF.

The chain has TRBV9 and TRBJ1-1; a possible D gene is TRBD1 (6 bases). Germline V lookup: CDR1 SGDLS, CDR2 YYNGEE. Trimming shortened V by 4 bases and J by 0 bases, and 10 bases separated the two germline ends. This CDR3 has 14 residues. The CDR3 nucleotides read TGTGCCAGCAGCCCCGGACAGCTGAACACTGAAGCTTTCTTT. Translated: CASSPGQLNTEAFF.

The rearrangement joins TRBV14 to TRBJ1-2; D uncertain. Germline CDR1 SGHDN, CDR2 FVKESK. The CDR3 length is 13 residues. V was trimmed by 4 bases and J by 2 bases, leaving 8 bases between them. The CDR3 reads CASSRSSNYGYTF. DNA for the CDR3: TGTGCCAGCAGCCGGAGTAGCAACTATGGCTACACCTTC.

The chain is built from TRBV4-2 and TRBJ1-1; D is uncertain. V was trimmed by 1 base and J by 2 bases, leaving 20 bases between them. Germline V lookup: CDR1 LGHNA, CDR2 YNFKEQ. CDR3 length: 18 amino acids. The CDR3 sequence: CASSQGLDRDFKNTEAFF. For the CDR3, the DNA is TGTGCCAGCAGCCAAGGGCTAGATCGGGATTTCAAAAACACTGAAGCTTTCTTT.

The chain links TRBV18 to TRBJ1-5; D might be TRBD1 (5 bases). CDR3 length: 18 residues. Looked up from germline, CDR1 is KGHSH and CDR2 is LQKENI. Deletions cut 3 bases from V and 0 bases from J, with 18 bases between. CDR3 protein: CASSPTDSDDYSNQPQHF. Here the CDR3 DNA reads TGTGCCAGCTCACCGACAGATTCAGACGATTATAGCAATCAGCCCCAGCATTTT.

The table lists this clone with a count of one. The CDR3 DNA sequence: TGCGCCAGCAGCTTGGTCTCTGGGGGAGTTAAAGAGACCCAGTACTTC. It encodes CASSLVSGGVKETQYF. V gene TRBV5-1 combines with J gene TRBJ2-5; perhaps D is TRBD1 or TRBD2 (5 bases each). The CDR3 sequence is 16 residues long. Trimming pared 0 bases from V and 3 bases from J, leaving 15 bases between. Germline V gene sequence: CDR1 SGHRS, CDR2 YFSETQ.

This clone was seen only once. This rearrangement joins TRBV7-8 to TRBJ1-1; 8 nucleotides match TRBD1. This CDR3 is 14 amino acids long. The trim removed 6 bases at V and 7 bases at J, leaving 10 bases unmatched. Germline V CDR1 and CDR2: SGHVS, FQNEAQ. The CDR3 is CASRRDRGPHEAFF. CDR3 bases: TGTGCCAGCAGGCGCGACAGGGGTCCCCATGAAGCTTTCTTT. Filled out from reference TRBV7-8 and TRBJ1-1, the complete variable domain reads GAGVSQSPRYKVAKRGQDVALRCDPISGHVSLFWYQQALGQGPEFLTYFQNEAQLDKSGLPSDRFFAERPEGSVSTLKIQRTQQEDSAVYLCASRRDRGPHEAFFGQGTRLTVV.

The chain combines TRBV7-9 with TRBJ2-2, with D possibly matching TRBD1 (6 bases). The CDR3 consists of 16 residues. The germline V and J ends were trimmed by 5 bases and 0 bases, with 13 bases remaining between them. Germline lookup yields CDR1 SEHNR and CDR2 FQNEAQ (reference sequence). The CDR3 loop reads CASSAKGVTNTGELFF. Written as DNA, the CDR3 is TGTGCCAGCAGCGCCAAGGGGGTCACGAACACCGGGGAGCTGTTTTTT.

J is TRBJ1-2 and V is TRBV2; possible D gene TRBD1, 5 bases. The CDR3 is made up of 16 amino acids. V was clipped by 6 bases and J by 3 bases, with 20 bases between them. CDR1 is SNHLY, CDR2 FYNNEI, per germline. CDR3 DNA: TGTGCCAGCAGCCGTGGTCGGGAGGGGCGACACTATGGCTACACCTTC. This gives the protein CASSRGREGRHYGYTF. The entire variable domain, with the rest obtained from reference TRBV2 and TRBJ1-2, is as follows: EPEVTQTPSHQVTQMGQEVILRCVPISNHLYFYWYRQILGQKVEFLVSFYNNEISEKSEIFDDQFSVERPDGSNFTLKIRSTKLEDSAMYFCASSRGREGRHYGYTFGSGTRLTVV.

V usage is TRBV7-7 and J usage is TRBJ2-5; TRBD1 matches at 10 bases. CDR1 is SSHAT and CDR2 is FNYEAQ in the germline V gene (reference sequence). Trimming removed 5 bases from V and 5 bases from J; junction bases left unmatched: 11. The length of the CDR3 is 16 residues. The CDR3 DNA reads TGTGCCAGCAGCCAACGAACGACAGGGGGCGAGGAGACCCAGTACTTC. This sequence encodes CASSQRTTGGEETQYF. The whole variable domain, filled in from reference TRBV7-7 and TRBJ2-5, reads GAGVSQSPRYKVTKRGQDVTLRCDPISSHATLYWYQQALGQGPEFLTYFNYEAQPDKSGLPSDRFSAERPEGSISTLTIQRTEQRDSAMYRCASSQRTTGGEETQYFGPGTRLLVL.

This clone was found once. V gene TRBV2 combines with J gene TRBJ1-1; possibly TRBD1 for D (5 bases). The V gene lost 6 bases and the J gene lost 4 bases, with 6 bases spanning the gap. This CDR3 is built from 11 residues. CDR1 is SNHLY and CDR2 is FYNNEI in the germline V gene. In DNA, the CDR3 is TGTGCCAGCAGAGGGGTCACTGAAGCTTTCTTT. It encodes CASRGVTEAFF.

The V call is TRBV10-3, the J call TRBJ1-6, with 7 bases aligning to TRBD1. The CDR3 is 14 residues long. The trim removed 3 bases at V and 10 bases at J, leaving 6 bases unmatched. Germline CDR1 ENHRY, CDR2 SYGVKD. Written as DNA, the CDR3 is TGTGCCATCAGTGATATGGCAGGGGGATCACCCCTCCACTTT. Residues: CAISDMAGGSPLHF.

The CDR3 loop is CASSYYKMNTEAFF. The CDR3 nucleotides are TGTGCCAGCAGTTACTACAAGATGAACACTGAAGCTTTCTTT. This chain links TRBV6-5 with TRBJ1-1; D gene unclear. Trimming removed 1 base from V and 0 bases from J, with 6 bases in between. Per the germline V gene, CDR1 is MNHEY and CDR2 is SVGAGI. The CDR3 consists of 14 residues.

The chain joins TRBV29-1 to TRBJ1-2, with D perhaps matching TRBD1 (6 bases). CDR1 is SQVTM and CDR2 is ANQGSEA in the germline V gene. V lost 8 bases, J lost 6 bases, and 13 bases lay in between. There are 11 residues in the CDR3. The CDR3 is CSFLQGNGYTF. The CDR3 nucleotides are TGCAGCTTCCTGCAGGGGAATGGCTACACCTTC.

V gene TRBV4-1 combines with J gene TRBJ2-1, with 8 bases that match TRBD2. V was clipped by 4 bases and J by 0 bases; unmatched bases: 5. Germline CDR1 reads MGHRA; CDR2 reads YSYEKL. This CDR3 spans 16 amino acids. CDR3 amino acids: CASSPQRGSSYNEQFF. Written as DNA, the CDR3 is TGCGCCAGCAGCCCCCAGCGGGGGAGCTCCTACAATGAGCAGTTCTTC.

The chain recombines TRBV6-1 with TRBJ1-1; D is unclear. Germline V CDR1 and CDR2: MNHNS, SASEGT. The CDR3 extends over 13 amino acids. V was clipped by 5 bases and J by 1 base, with 8 bases between them. The chain's CDR3 is CASSISENTEAFF. The CDR3 DNA reads TGTGCCAGCAGTATCTCGGAGAACACTGAAGCTTTCTTT.

V is TRBV28 and J is TRBJ2-5, with no clear D. In germline, CDR1 is MDHEN, CDR2 SYDVKM. The CDR3 runs 15 residues. V was pared by 5 bases and J by 1 base, with 14 bases between. The CDR3 DNA sequence: TGTGCCAGCAGTGATCGGATACCTCGCCAAGAGACCCAGTACTTC. This translates into CASSDRIPRQETQYF.

This clone was counted only a few times. Since no conserved phenylalanine or tryptophan closes the CDR3, a read error is the likely cause. The limits of the CDR3 on the DNA are not certain, so only TCRdb's listed CDR3 is given. V usage is TRBV11-2 and J usage is TRBJ2-2; the table assigns TRBD1, which was not confirmed against the DNA. Germline loops: CDR1 SGHAT, CDR2 FQNNGV. The CDR3 comprises 13 residues, both ends counted. The CDR3: CASSLSTGAPVWL.

J is TRBJ2-7 and V is TRBV7-9; no firm D call. CDR1 SEHNR and CDR2 FQNEAQ come from the germline V gene (reference sequence). The CDR3 loop spans 12 amino acids. Trimming removed 1 base at V and 4 bases at J, with 5 bases between. This chain's CDR3 is CASSLVGYEQYV. The CDR3 coding sequence is TGTGCCAGCAGCTTAGTGGGATACGAGCAGTACGTC.